The entry that follows covers one T cell receptor beta chain sequence. Its antigen is unknown. Germline V gene sequence: CDR1 SGHTA, CDR2 FQGNSA. This CDR3 has 12 amino acids. Trimming removed 3 bases at V and 10 bases at J, with 10 bases between. This specimen comes from a study of blood T cells in healthy people across ages. Findings of the study overall: It was not possible, with unsorted PBMCs, to conclusively compare naive and antigen-experienced cells.

It was with a sample-barcoded 5' primer and a J-beta primer mix that a second PCR of roughly 7 to 12 cycles was run. MiXCR, applied by TCRdb to the 5' RACE reads, yields one record per CDR3 protein. Of about 810,000 distinct CDR3 sequences detected, 35% to 40% appear once; the ten largest clones hold roughly 13%. The rearrangement joins TRBV7-2 to TRBJ2-1; D uncertain. The material sequenced was blood. This sequence originates from a man aged 18-30 years in good health. In nucleotides, the CDR3 is TGTGCCAGCAGCTTGGTACCTACGGAGCAGTTCTTC. Its translation: CASSLVPTEQFF.